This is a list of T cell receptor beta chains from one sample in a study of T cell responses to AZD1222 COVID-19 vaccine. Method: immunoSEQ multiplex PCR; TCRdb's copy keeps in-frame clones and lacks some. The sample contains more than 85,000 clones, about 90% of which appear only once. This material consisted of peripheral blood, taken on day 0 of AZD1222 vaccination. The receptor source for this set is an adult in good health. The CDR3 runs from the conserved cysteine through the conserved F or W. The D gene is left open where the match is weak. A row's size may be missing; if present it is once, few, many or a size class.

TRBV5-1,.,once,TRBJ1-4,TGCGCCAGCAGCTTGCAGCCCAGGGAGGATGAAAAACTGTTTTTT,CASSLQPREDEKLFF
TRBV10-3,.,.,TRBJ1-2,TGTGCCATCAGTCATACAGGGTCCTACACCTTC,CAISHTGSYTF
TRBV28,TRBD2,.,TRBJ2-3,TGTGCCAGCAGTTACCCTATCGGACTAGCGGGAGTGGATACGCAGTATTTT,CASSYPIGLAGVDTQYF
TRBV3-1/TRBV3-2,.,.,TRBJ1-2,TGTGCCAGCAGCCTCGGACAGACAGTTAACTATGGCTACACCTTC,CASSLGQTVNYGYTF
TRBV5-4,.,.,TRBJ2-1,TGTGCCAGCGAACCTGGGAGGGGGGTCTACAATGAGCAGTTCTTC,CASEPGRGVYNEQFF
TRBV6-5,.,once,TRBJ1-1,TGTGCCAGCAGTTACTCGATAGGGGGGGGCACTGAAGCTTTCTTT,CASSYSIGGGTEAFF
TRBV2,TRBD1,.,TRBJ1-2,TGTGCCAGCAGGCGACAGGGAAGTGACTATGGCTACACCTTC,CASRRQGSDYGYTF
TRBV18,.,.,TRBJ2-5,TGTGCCAGCTCATCGGACAAGCAAGAGACCCAGTACTTC,CASSSDKQETQYF
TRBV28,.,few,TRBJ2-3,TGTGCCAGCAGTTCTAAACACATCGCAGGACAGAGCACAGATACGCAGTATTTT,CASSSKHIAGQSTDTQYF
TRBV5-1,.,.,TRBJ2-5,TGCGCCAGCAGCTTGGTACAAAGGATAGAGGCCCAGTACTTC,CASSLVQRIEAQYF
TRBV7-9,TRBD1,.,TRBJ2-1,TGTGCCAGCAGCTCCCGGGACAGGGGGTTCTTC,CASSSRDRGFF
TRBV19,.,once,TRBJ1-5,TGTGCCAGTGCTGCTGAGAGGAATCAGCCCCAGCATTTT,CASAAERNQPQHF
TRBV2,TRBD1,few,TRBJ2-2,TGTGCCAGCAGAGAAAGGGACAGGGGGCCCGGGGAGCTGTTTTTT,CASRERDRGPGELFF
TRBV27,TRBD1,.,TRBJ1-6,TGTGCCAGCACCTTGGGGACAGGGGAACGTTCACCCCTCCACTTT,CASTLGTGERSPLHF
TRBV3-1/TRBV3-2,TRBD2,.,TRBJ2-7,TGTGCCAGCCGGTCTAGCGGGGCCTCCTACGAGCAGTACTTC,CASRSSGASYEQYF
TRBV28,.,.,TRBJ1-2,TGTGCCAGTAGTAACTATGGCTACACCTTC,CASSNYGYTF
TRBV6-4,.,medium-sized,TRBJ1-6,TGTGCCAGCAGTTCCTCTTGGGACGGATATTCACCCCTCCACTTT,CASSSSWDGYSPLHF
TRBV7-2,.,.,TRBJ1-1,TGTGCCAGCAGCTTATTCCCTGGCCGGAGGGACACTGAAGCTTTCTTT,CASSLFPGRRDTEAFF